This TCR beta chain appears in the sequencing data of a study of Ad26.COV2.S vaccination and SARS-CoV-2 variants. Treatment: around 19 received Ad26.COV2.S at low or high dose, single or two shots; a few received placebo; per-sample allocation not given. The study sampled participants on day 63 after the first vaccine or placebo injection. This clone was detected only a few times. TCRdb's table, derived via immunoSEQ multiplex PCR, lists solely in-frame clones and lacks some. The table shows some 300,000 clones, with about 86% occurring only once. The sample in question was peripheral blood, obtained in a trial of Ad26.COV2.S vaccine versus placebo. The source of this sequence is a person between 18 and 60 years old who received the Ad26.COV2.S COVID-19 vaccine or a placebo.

As DNA, the CDR3 is TGTGCCAGCAGCCAAGGGACGGGAGACTACGAGCAGTACTTC. Residues: CASSQGTGDYEQYF. The chain has TRBV3-1 (or the pseudogene TRBV3-2) and TRBJ2-7; D may be TRBD2 (6 bases). In germline, CDR1 is LGHDT, CDR2 YNNKEL (reference sequence). The CDR3 length is 14 residues. Trimming removed 1 base at V and 3 bases at J, with 10 bases between.